This T cell receptor (beta chain) is drawn from a study of T cells in localized non-small cell lung cancer (dated by TCRdb to 2020 to 2021). For the wider study: The study examined T cell repertoires in roughly 240 patients with early-stage NSCLC and compared tumors with uninvolved tumor-adjacent lungs. NSCLC patients had a mean age of roughly 66 years, and fewer than 150 were male and over 85 female. The cohort comprised 236 treatment-naïve NSCLC patients with resected, localized lung tumors. Here is what the overall study found, with its caveats: A median of 57 of the top 100 tumor clones turned up in the paired uninvolved adjacent lung, and roughly 30 of those clones also ranked among the top 100 of that same adjacent lung. Because multi-region tumor sequencing was not done, intratumor heterogeneity could not be ruled out. Higher T cell density in blood was associated with longer overall survival, whereas higher clonality in adjacent lung was associated with shorter survival. Because the study design was exploratory, TCR variables were selected using unadjusted p-values without false-discovery rate correction. The highest T cell clonality was observed in uninvolved tumor-adjacent lung, where clonality exceeded that of tumor, suggesting that antigenic responses were more focused in uninvolved tumor-adjacent lung.

At diagnosis, tumor, uninvolved tumor-adjacent lung and peripheral blood were collected and then preserved as a mix of FFPE and fresh-frozen material. For TCR repertoire profiling, blood samples were analyzed as peripheral blood mononuclear cells. Details on this clone: This clone's antigen is unknown. Base qualities are missing; no much larger clone stands one base away.

The V end loses 3 bases and the J end loses 4 bases, and a stretch of 20 bases separates them. The CDR3 sequence holds 16 residues, the cysteine and phenylalanine included. Only the CDR3 part of the read is kept: 48 bases, read in frame from the first base. CDR1 is given as SGDLS and CDR2 as YYNGEE, both from the germline V gene. TCR beta CDR3 regions were sequenced from DNA using the immunoSEQ Assay. On the study's bioinformatics: T cell density was computed as TCR beta template counts normalized to usable DNA estimated by amplifying housekeeping genes. Using the preseqR package, richness was estimated by extrapolating to 120,000 templates for tissue samples and 400,000 templates for PBMC samples. Clonality was taken to be one minus Pielou's evenness. Tissue-enriched TCRs were identified through differential abundance testing performed on productive amino-acid clonotypes, with a minimum total count of 5 and an alpha of 0.1. The Jaccard Index and the Morisita Overlap Index were used to quantify repertoire overlap between compartments. GLIPH grouped TCR beta CDR3s together with public tetramer-defined viral CDR3s, and a viral motif had to include at least three viral sequences and show V-gene enrichment. TCRdb limited this immuneACCESS table to in-frame rearrangements with V and J called. A share of clones is missing; checked studies link under half to unresolved V genes, and the rest is unexplained. V and J calls plus clone size are reproduced from that table; the DNA served to infer D and trimming. The sample table contains 25,000 to 35,000 clones; only one count was recorded for around 90% of them. About 28% of the sample belongs to the ten largest clones.

The sample was peripheral blood, taken before any cancer treatment. The sequence derives from a female donor older than 55 with stage I lung adenocarcinoma. This receptor chain uses TRBV9 and TRBJ2-7; a weak D assignment points to TRBD1 (6 bases agree). The CDR3 is CASSANPLTDSYEQYF. The DNA sequence reads TGTGCCAGCAGCGCAAACCCCCTAACGGACAGTTACGAGCAGTACTTC.